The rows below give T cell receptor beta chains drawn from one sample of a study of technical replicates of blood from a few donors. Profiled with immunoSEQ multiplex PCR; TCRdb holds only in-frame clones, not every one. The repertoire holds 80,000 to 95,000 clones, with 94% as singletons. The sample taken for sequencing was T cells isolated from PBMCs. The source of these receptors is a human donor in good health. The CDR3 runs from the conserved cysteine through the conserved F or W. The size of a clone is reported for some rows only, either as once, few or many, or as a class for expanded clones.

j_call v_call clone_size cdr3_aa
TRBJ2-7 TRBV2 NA CASSSTSTGGLYEQYF
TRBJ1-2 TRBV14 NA CASSQDQGQGYGYTF
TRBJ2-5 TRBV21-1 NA CASSEGGTSGDLREGNKETQYF
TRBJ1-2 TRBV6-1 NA CASNERVGYGYTF
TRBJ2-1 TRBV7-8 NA CASSLGTPYNEQFF
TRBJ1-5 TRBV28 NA CASSLGQNSNQPQHF
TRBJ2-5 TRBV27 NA CASQKGLQETQYF
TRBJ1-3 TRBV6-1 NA CASGTGVSGNTIYF
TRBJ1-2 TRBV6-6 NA CASSPLTGIGYGYTF
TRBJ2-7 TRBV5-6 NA CASSLPRDRPYEQYF
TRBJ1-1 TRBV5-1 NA CASSFRGNTEAFF
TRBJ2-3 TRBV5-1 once CASSLGQNTDTQYF
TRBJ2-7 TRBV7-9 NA CASSGNKGLAGATYEQYF
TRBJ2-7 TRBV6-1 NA CASSRAGATDEQYF
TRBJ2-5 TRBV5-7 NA CASSFGGFPAQETQYF
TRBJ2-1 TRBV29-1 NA CSVDNNLVYNEQFF
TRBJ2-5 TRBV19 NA CASSPSGAQETQYF
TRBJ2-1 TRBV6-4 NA CASSVTSGGANEQFF
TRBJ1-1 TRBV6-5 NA CASRQGVVTEAFF
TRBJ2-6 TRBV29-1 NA CSAFQRISGANVLTF
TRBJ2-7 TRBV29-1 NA CSVRDPRRPYEQYF
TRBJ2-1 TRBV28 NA CASNKLAGVFYNEQFF
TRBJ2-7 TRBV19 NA CASSDSYEQYF
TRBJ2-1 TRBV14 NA CASSQLTAREQFF
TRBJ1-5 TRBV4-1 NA CASSPDDGTDNQPQHF
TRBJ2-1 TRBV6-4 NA CASSVEVSGEQFF
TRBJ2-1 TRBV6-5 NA CASSPTSGSYNEQFF
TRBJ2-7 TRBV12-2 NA CASRLARDSRRDYEQYF
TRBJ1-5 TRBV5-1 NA CASSLEGYNQPQHF
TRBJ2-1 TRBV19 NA CASSRTRDRNNEQFF
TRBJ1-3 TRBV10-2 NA CASSLRDSSGNTIYF
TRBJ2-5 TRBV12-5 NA CASGLPDREETQYF
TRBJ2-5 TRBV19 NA CASSQATGGGQETQYF
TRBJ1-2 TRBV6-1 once CASRTLPGQGYGYTF
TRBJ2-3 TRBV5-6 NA CASSLGFRTTDTQYF
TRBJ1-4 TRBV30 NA CAWSELRQGFNEKLFF
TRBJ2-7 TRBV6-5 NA CASSNRVGEQYF
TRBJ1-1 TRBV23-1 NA CASNPRAGTEAFF
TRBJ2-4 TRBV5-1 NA CASSSRGEDIQYF
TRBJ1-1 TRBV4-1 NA CASSFGRIAEANTEAFF
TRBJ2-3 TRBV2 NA CASSVGHTDTQYF
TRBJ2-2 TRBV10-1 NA CASSATSTGELFF
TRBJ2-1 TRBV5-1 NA CASSLVQSYNEQFF